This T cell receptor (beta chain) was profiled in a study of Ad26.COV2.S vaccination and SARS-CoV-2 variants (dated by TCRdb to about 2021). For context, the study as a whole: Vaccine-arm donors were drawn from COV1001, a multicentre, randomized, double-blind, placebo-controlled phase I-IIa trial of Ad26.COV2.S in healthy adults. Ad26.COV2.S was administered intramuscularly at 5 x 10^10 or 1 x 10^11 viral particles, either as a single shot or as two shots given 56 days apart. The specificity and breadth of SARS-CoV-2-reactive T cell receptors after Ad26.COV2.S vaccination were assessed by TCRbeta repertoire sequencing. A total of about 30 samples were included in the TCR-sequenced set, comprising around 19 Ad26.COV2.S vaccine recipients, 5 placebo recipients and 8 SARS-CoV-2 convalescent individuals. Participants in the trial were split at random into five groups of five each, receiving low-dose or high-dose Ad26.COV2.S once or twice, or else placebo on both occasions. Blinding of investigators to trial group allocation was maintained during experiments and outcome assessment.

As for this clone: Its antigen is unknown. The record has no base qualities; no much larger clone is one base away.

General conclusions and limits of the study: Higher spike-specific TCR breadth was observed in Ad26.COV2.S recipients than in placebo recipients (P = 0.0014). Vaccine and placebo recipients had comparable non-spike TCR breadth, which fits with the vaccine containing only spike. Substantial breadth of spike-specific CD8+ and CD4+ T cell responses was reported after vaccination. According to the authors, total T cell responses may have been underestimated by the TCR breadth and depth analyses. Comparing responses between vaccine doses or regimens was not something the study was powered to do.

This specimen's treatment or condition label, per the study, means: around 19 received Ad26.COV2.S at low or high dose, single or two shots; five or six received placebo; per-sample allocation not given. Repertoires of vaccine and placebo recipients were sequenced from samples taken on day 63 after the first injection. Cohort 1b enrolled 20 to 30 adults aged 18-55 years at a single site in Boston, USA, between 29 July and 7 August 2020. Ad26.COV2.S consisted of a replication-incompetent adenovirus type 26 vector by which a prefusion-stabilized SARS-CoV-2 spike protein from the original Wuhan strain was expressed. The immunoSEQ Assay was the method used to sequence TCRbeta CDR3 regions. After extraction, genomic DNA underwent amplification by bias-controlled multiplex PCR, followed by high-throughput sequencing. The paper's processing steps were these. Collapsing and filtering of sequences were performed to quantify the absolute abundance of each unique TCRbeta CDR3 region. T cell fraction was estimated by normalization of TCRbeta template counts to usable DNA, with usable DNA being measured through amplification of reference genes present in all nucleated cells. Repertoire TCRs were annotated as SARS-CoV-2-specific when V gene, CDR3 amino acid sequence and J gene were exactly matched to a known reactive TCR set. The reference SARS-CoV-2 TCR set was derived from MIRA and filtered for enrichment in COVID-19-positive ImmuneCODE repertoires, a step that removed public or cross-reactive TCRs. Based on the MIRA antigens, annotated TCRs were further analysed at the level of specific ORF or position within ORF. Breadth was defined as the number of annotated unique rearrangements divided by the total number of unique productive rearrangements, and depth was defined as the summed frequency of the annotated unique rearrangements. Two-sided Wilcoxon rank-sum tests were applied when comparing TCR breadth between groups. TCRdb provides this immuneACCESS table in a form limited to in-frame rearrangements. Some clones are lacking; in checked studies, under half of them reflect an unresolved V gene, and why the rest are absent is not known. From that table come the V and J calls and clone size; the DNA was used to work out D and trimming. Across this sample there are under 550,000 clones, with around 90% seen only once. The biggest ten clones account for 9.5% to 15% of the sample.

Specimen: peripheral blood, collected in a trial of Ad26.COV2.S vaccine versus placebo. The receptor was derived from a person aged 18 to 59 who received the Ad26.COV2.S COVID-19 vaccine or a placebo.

The nucleotides are TGTGCCAGCGACCTATGGGCCCAAGGTGAGCAGTTCTTC. Its protein product is CASDLWAQGEQFF. The chain is made from TRBV6-5 and TRBJ2-1, with no confident D gene call. Trimming removed 8 bases from V and 9 bases from J, leaving 17 bases between the germline ends. Its CDR3 holds 13 amino acids, cysteine through phenylalanine. Just CDR3 DNA is preserved here, 39 bases in frame from base 1. Sequences MNHEY (CDR1) and SVGAGI (CDR2) are obtained from the germline V gene.